This entry lists 17 T cell receptor beta chains sequenced from one sample in a study of monozygotic twins with inflammatory bowel disease. For each CDR3 protein, TCRdb gives one entry from its re-call of the 5' RACE reads, without DNA. Recorded for this sample: 300,000 to 350,000 distinct CDR3 sequences. Material: blood. These receptors were collected from a human donor with ulcerative colitis or Crohn's disease, or a healthy co-twin of an affected twin (not recorded which).

V gene TRBV2 combines with J gene TRBJ2-7. The length of the CDR3 is 13 residues. Germline V gene data show CDR1 as SNHLY and CDR2 as FYNNEI. CDR3 protein: CASSGRVTYEQYF.

The J gene is TRBJ1-6, the V gene TRBV5-1. This CDR3 spans 14 amino acids. Germline V gives CDR1 SGHRS, CDR2 YFSETQ. The CDR3 protein is CASSSARGEGSLHF.

This rearrangement joins TRBV28 to TRBJ2-4; TCRdb's D gene call, TRBD1, goes unchecked for lack of DNA. Germline CDR1 MDHEN, CDR2 SYDVKM. The CDR3 extends over 14 amino acids. The chain's CDR3 is CASSIGGGRNIQYF.

The rearrangement uses TRBV10-3 and TRBJ2-2; the TCRdb D gene call, TRBD1, has no DNA to confirm it. CDR1 and CDR2 from the germline V gene are ENHRY and SYGVKD. This CDR3 region has 15 residues. The CDR3 loop reads CAISVGGGIAGELFF.

The chain links TRBV15 to TRBJ2-7; TCRdb selects TRBD1, and the lack of DNA leaves this call unchecked. The germline gives CDR1 LNHNV, CDR2 YYDKDF (reference sequence). This CDR3 region has 18 residues. The CDR3 sequence is CATSRVQGSLLLLHEQYF.

This chain joins TRBV15 and TRBJ2-7; TCRdb proposes TRBD1, but this gene call is untestable without DNA. The CDR3 totals 15 residues. Germline V CDR1 and CDR2: LNHNV, YYDKDF (reference sequence). CDR3 in amino acids: CATSRPQTGTYEQYF.

The chain joins TRBV10-3 to TRBJ2-1; absent DNA, TCRdb's TRBD2 call cannot be checked. This CDR3 spans 16 amino acids. Germline values: CDR1 ENHRY, CDR2 SYGVKD. This chain's CDR3 is CAISESPSGRYNEQFF.

This chain links TRBV28 with TRBJ2-7; TCRdb's D call of TRBD1 is untestable without DNA. The CDR3 spans 15 residues. CDR1 is MDHEN, CDR2 SYDVKM, per germline. CDR3 residues: CASSWDPGQVTKQYF.

Here the CDR3 reads CASTRRPATNEKLFF. The V call is TRBV5-8, the J call TRBJ1-4; TCRdb reports TRBD1, a call that lacks DNA to check it against. CDR1 and CDR2 (germline): SGHTS, YDEGEE. This CDR3 has 15 amino acids.

The chain carries TRBV20-1 and TRBJ2-7; TCRdb calls TRBD2, which cannot be checked without DNA. This CDR3 has 14 amino acids. The germline CDR1 and CDR2 sequences are DFQATT and SNEGSKA (reference sequence). The CDR3 reads CSAYIAGRTYEQYF.

The V and J genes are TRBV18 and TRBJ2-2; with no DNA, the TCRdb D assignment of TRBD1 cannot be verified. The CDR3 totals 18 residues. Germline V gene sequence: CDR1 KGHSH, CDR2 LQKENI. CDR3 in amino acids: CASSQNPRTGINTGELFF.

V and J are TRBV5-4 and TRBJ2-7; lacking DNA, the TRBD2 call made by TCRdb goes unchecked. CDR3 length equals 14 residues. Germline V gene data show CDR1 as SGHNT and CDR2 as YYREEE (reference sequence). CDR3 protein: CASSPSGGAGEQYF.

The chain joins TRBV9 to TRBJ2-7; TCRdb lists TRBD1, though no DNA is available to test this call. Per germline, CDR1 SGDLS and CDR2 YYNGEE. This CDR3 contains 14 residues. The CDR3 region is CASSPGGGSNEQYF.

CDR3: CASSSLSKRWFLYF. The V and J genes are TRBV7-9 and TRBJ2-5. Looked up from germline, CDR1 is SEHNR and CDR2 is FQNEAQ (reference sequence). The CDR3 has 14 residues.

The chain combines TRBV20-1 with TRBJ2-1; absent DNA, TCRdb's TRBD1 call cannot be checked. Germline CDR1 is DFQATT and CDR2 is SNEGSKA (reference sequence). The CDR3 consists of 15 residues. The CDR3 reads CSARGGASSYNEQFF.

The chain is built from TRBV11-2 and TRBJ2-7. CDR3 length: 13 amino acids. The V gene's germline CDR1 is SGHAT and CDR2 FQNNGV. CDR3 sequence reads: CASSHTDSYEQYF.

The V and J genes are TRBV11-2 and TRBJ2-5; the TCRdb D gene call, TRBD1, has no DNA to confirm it. The CDR3 is made up of 15 amino acids. The germline gives CDR1 SGHAT, CDR2 FQNNGV. CDR3 loop: CASTPYGARGETQYF.